This T cell receptor (beta chain) was observed in a study of siplizumab effects on memory and regulatory T cells. The assay looked at some 96,000 TCR templates in each sample. TCRdb's copy holds only in-frame clones and misses some; the assay was immunoSEQ multiplex PCR. The sample shows about 110,000 clones, 92% of them seen only once. Whole-study results and caveats: Unstimulated subsets accounted for the mapping of only a minor share of the clones that were alloreactive. Naive T cells apparently outstripped memory cells in diversity and seemed major alloresponse contributors. Mappable alloreactive CD4+ clones averaged approximately 70% Treg-derived with siplizumab versus about 30% in controls.

As to this clone: As yet, its antigen is unknown.

Sequences were obtained from Tregs sorted from blood. This sequence originates from a human donor in good health.

Here the CDR3 DNA reads TGTGCCAGTAGTATAGACCCCCAAGAGACCCAGTACTTC. It yields the protein CASSIDPQETQYF. V is TRBV19 and J is TRBJ2-5; D gene ambiguous. V lost 0 bases and J 1 base, leaving 3 bases between the germline ends. The germline gives CDR1 LNHDA, CDR2 SQIVND (reference sequence). The CDR3 is 13 amino acids.